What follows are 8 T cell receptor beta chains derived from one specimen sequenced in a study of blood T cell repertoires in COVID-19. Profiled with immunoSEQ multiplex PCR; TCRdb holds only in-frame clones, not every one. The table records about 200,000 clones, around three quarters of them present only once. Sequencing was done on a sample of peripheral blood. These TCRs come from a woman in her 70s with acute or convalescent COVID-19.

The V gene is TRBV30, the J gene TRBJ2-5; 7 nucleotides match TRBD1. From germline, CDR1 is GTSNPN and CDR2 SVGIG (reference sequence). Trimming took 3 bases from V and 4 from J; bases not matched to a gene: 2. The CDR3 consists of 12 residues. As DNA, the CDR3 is TGTGCCTGGAGAAGACAGGGAGAGACCCAGTACTTC. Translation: CAWRRQGETQYF.

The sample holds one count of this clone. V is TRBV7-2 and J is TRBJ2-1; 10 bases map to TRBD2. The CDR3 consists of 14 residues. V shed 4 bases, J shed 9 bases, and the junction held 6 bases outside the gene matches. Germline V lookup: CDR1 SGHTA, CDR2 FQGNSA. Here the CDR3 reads CASSSSGGIFEQFF. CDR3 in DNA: TGTGCCAGCAGCTCTAGCGGGGGAATTTTTGAGCAGTTCTTC.

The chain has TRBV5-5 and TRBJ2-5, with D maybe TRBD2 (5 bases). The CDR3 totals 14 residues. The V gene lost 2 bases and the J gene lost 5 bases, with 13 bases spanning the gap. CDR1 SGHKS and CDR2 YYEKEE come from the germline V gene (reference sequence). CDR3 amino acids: CASSFVLGGETQYF. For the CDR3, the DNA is TGTGCCAGCAGCTTTGTACTAGGTGGGGAGACCCAGTACTTC.

The CDR3 DNA sequence: TGTGCCAGCAGTACAGGTCGAGGTCAGCCCCAGCATTTT. Translation gives CASSTGRGQPQHF. The chain joins TRBV27 to TRBJ1-5; tentative D call: TRBD1 (5 bases). CDR3 length: 13 amino acids. Germline V gene sequence: CDR1 MNHEY, CDR2 SMNVEV (reference sequence). Trimming removed 5 bases from V and 6 bases from J, with 11 bases in between.

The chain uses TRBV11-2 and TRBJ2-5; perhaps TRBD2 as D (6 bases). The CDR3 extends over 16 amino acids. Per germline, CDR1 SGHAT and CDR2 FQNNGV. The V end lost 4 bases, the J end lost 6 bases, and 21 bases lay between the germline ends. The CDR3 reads CASSSGDSRSYKTQYF. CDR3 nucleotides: TGTGCCAGCAGCTCGGGAGACAGCCGCTCGTATAAGACCCAGTACTTC.

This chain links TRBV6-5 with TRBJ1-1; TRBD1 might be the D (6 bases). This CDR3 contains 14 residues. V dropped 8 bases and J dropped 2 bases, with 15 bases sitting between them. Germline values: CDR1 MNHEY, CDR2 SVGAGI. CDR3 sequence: CASYQGTANTEAFF. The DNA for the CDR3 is TGTGCCAGCTACCAGGGGACCGCCAACACTGAAGCTTTCTTT.

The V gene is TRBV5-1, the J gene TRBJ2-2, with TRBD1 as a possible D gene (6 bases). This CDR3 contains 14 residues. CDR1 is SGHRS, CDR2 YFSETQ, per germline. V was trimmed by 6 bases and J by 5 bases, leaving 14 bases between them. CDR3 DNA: TGCGCCAGCATGGCCAGGGGCGGAACCGGGGAGCTGTTTTTT. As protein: CASMARGGTGELFF.

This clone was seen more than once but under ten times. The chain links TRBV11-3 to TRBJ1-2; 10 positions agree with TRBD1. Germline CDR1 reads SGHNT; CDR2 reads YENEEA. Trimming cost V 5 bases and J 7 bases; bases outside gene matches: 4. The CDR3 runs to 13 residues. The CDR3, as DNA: TGTGCCAGCAGCCGGACAGGGGGATTTGGCTACACCTTC. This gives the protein CASSRTGGFGYTF. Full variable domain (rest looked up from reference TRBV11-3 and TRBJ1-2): EAGVVQSPRYKIIEKKQPVAFWCNPISGHNTLYWYLQNLGQGPELLIRYENEEAVDDSQLPKDRFSAERLKGVDSTLKIQPAELGDSAVYLCASSRTGGFGYTFGSGTRLTVV.